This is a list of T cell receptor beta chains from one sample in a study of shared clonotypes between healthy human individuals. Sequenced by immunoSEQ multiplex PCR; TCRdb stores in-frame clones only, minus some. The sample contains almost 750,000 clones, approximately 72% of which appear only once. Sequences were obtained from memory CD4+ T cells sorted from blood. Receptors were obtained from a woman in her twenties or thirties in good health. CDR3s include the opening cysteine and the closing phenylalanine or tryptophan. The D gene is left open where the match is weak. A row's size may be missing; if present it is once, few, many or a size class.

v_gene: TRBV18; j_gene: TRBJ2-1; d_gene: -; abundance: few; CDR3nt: TGTGCCAGCTCACCGTTAACTGACAATGAGCAGTTCTTC; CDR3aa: CASSPLTDNEQFF
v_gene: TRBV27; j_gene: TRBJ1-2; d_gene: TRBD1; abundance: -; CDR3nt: TGTGCCAGCAGCAGGGGGGACAGGGTTGAAGGCTACACCTTC; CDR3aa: CASSRGDRVEGYTF
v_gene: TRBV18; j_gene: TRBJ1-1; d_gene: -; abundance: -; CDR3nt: TGTGCCAGCTCACCGTTAATGGCTGAGGACACTGAAGCTTTCTTT; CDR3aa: CASSPLMAEDTEAFF
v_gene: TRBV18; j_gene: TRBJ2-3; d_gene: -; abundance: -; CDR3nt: TGTGCCAGCTCACTTACTAGCACAGATACGCAGTATTTT; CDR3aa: CASSLTSTDTQYF
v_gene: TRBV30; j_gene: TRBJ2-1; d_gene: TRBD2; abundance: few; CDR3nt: TGTGCCTGGTCTGGCGGGAGGGGTGAGCAGTTCTTC; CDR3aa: CAWSGGRGEQFF
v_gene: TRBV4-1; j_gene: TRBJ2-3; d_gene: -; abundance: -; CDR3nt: TGCGCCAGCAGCCAAGTGGCCGACTCCCAACCGGGCACAGATACGCAGTATTTT; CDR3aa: CASSQVADSQPGTDTQYF
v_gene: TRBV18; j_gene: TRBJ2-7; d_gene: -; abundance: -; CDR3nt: TGTGCCAGCTCACCTCGGCCGGAACCCTACGAGCAGTACTTC; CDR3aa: CASSPRPEPYEQYF
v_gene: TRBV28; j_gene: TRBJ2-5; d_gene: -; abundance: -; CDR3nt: TGTGCCAGCAGTTCCCCCGTAGCGGTCCAAGAGACCCAGTACTTC; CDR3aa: CASSSPVAVQETQYF
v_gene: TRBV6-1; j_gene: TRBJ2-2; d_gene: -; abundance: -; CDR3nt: TGTGCCAGCAGTGTTCAGGGCACCGGGGAGCTGTTTTTT; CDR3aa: CASSVQGTGELFF
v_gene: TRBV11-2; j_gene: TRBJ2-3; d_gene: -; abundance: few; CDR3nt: TGTGCCAGCAGCTCCGCGCTCGGGAGGCAGTATTTT; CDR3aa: CASSSALGRQYF
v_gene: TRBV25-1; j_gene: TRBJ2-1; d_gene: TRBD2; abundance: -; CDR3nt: TGTGCCAGCAGTGAATCATTAGCGGGACTATACAATGAGCAGTTCTTC; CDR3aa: CASSESLAGLYNEQFF
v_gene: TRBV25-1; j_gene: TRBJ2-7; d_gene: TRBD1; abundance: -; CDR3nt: TGTGCCAGCAGTCCCCGACAGGGAGCATACGAGCAGTACTTC; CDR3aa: CASSPRQGAYEQYF
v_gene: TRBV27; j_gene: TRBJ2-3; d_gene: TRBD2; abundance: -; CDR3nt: TGTGCCAGCAGTTCCCCACCACCGGGACTAGCGGGAGTCACAGATACGCAGTATTTT; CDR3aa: CASSSPPPGLAGVTDTQYF
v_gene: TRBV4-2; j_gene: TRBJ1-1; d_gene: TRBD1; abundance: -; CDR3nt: TGTGCCAGCAGCGCGGGACAGGGGATGGCTGAAGCTTTCTTT; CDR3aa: CASSAGQGMAEAFF
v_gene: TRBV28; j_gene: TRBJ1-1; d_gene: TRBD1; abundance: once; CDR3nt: TGTGCCAGCAGAGCTACAGGGGATCGTGGAAACACTGAAGCTTTCTTT; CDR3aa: CASRATGDRGNTEAFF
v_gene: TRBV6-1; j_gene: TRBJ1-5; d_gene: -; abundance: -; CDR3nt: TGTGCCAGCACCCCCTGGGGGAACAGCAATCAGCCCCAGCATTTT; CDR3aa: CASTPWGNSNQPQHF
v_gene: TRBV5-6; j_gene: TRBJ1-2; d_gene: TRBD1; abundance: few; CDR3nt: TGTGCCAGCAGCTTGGAGGCCAGGGGGCTCGGCTACACCTTC; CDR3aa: CASSLEARGLGYTF
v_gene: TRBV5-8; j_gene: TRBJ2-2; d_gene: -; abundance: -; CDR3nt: TGTGCCAGCAGCCAAGAAGGTGGCTTGATGGGGGAGCTGTTTTTT; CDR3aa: CASSQEGGLMGELFF
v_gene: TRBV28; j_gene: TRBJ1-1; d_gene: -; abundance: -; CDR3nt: TGTGCCAGCAGTTTAGGGGGAGGGGGCACTGAAGCTTTCTTT; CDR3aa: CASSLGGGGTEAFF
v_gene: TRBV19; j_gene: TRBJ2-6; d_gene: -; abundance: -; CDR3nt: TGTGCCAGTAGTATTTCCGGATCCTCTGGGGCCAACGTCCTGACTTTC; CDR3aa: CASSISGSSGANVLTF
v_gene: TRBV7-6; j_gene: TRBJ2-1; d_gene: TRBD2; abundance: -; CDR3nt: TGTGCCAGCAGCCCGAGACTAGCGGAGTACAATGAGCAGTTCTTC; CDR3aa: CASSPRLAEYNEQFF
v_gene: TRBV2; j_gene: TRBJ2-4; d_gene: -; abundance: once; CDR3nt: TGTGCCAGCAGTCCCGACGGGCAAAACATTCAGTACTTC; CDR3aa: CASSPDGQNIQYF
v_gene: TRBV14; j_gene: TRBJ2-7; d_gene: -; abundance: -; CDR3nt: TGTGCCAGCAGCCAAGATCGAAGGACTCTCCCCTCCTACGAGCAGTACTTC; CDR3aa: CASSQDRRTLPSYEQYF
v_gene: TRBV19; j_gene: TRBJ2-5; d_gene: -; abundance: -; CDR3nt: TGTGCCAGTAGTCCTCTACAAGAGACCCAGTACTTC; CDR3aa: CASSPLQETQYF
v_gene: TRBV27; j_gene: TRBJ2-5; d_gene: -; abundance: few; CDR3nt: TGTGCCAGCAAAGGCGGTGGGAAAGGGGACCAGGGGGAGACCCAGTACTTC; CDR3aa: CASKGGGKGDQGETQYF
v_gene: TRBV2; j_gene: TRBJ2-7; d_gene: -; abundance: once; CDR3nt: TGTGCCAGCAATGGGCAGGGGATATACGAGCAGTACTTC; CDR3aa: CASNGQGIYEQYF
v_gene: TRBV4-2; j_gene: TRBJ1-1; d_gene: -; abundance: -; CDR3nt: TGTGCCAGCAGCCAAGATATATATGGGGGAGAAGCTTTCTTT; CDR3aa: CASSQDIYGGEAFF
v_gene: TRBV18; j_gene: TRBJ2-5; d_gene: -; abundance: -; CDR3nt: TGTGCCAGCTCACCACCAGGGGAATCGGAGACCCAGTACTTC; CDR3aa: CASSPPGESETQYF
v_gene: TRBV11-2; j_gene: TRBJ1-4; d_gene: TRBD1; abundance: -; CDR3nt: TGTGCCAGCAGCTTAGTTACAGGGGGCGATGAAAAACTGTTTTTT; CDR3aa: CASSLVTGGDEKLFF
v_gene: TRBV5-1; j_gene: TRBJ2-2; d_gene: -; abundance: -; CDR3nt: TGCGCCAGCAGCTTGTTACGGCCGGGGACCGGGGAGCTGTTTTTT; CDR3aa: CASSLLRPGTGELFF
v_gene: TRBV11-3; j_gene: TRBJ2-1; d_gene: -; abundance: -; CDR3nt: TGTGCCAGCTCAGAGGGGTCCTACAATGAGCAGTTCTTC; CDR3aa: CASSEGSYNEQFF
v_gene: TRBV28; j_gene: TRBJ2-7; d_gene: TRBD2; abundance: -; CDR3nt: TGTGCCAGCAGTTGGGGGGGAGGCTACGAGCAGTACTTC; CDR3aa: CASSWGGGYEQYF
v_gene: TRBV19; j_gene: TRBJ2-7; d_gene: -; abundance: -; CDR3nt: TGTGCCAGTAGTAAGGGGGGCGCGAGCTCCTACGAGCAGTACTTC; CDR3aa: CASSKGGASSYEQYF
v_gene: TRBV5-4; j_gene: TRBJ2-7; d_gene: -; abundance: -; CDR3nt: TGTGCCAGCAGCTTAGGTAGCGGCCGAATATTTTACGAGCAGTACTTC; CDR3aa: CASSLGSGRIFYEQYF
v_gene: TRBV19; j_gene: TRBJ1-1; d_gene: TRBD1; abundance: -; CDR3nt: TGTGCCAGTGGGACAGGAAGGCCCATGAACACTGAAGCTTTCTTT; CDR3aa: CASGTGRPMNTEAFF
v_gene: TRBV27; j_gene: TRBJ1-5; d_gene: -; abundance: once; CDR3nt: TGTGCCAGCAGTTTCCGGGACAATCAGCCCCAGCATTTT; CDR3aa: CASSFRDNQPQHF
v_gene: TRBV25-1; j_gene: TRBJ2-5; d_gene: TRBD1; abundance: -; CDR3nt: TGTGCCAGCAGTGGTGACCGGGACAGTGGGCGTGAGACCCAGTACTTC; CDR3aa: CASSGDRDSGRETQYF
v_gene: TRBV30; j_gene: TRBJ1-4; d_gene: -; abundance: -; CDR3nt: TGTGCCTGGAGTGCCTTCAGCAACCTCGGCGAAAAACTGTTTTTT; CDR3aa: CAWSAFSNLGEKLFF
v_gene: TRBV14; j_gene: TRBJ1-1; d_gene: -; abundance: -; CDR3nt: TGTGCCAGCAGCCCGACCAAGGGGCGGCACACTGAAGCTTTCTTT; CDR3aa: CASSPTKGRHTEAFF
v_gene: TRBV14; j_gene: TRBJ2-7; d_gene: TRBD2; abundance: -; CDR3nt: TGTGCCAGCAGCCTCGGACTAGCGGGAGTCCAGCAGTACTTC; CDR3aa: CASSLGLAGVQQYF
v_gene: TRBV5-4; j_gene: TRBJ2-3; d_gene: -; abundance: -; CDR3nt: TGTGCCAGCAGGGTGAGCCTGGGAGGATATACAGATACGCAGTATTTT; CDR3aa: CASRVSLGGYTDTQYF
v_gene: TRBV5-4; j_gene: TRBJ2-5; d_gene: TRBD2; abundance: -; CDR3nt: TGTGCCAGCAGCCCTTGGATGGGATCCGGGACTAATCAAGAGACCCAGTACTTC; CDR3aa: CASSPWMGSGTNQETQYF
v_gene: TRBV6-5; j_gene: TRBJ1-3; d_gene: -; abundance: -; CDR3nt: TGTGCCAGCAGTCCCCACGGTGTGGCTGGAAACACCATATATTTT; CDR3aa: CASSPHGVAGNTIYF
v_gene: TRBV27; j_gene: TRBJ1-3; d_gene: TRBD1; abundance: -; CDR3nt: TGTGCCAGCAGTCGACAGGGCGGAAACACCATATATTTT; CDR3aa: CASSRQGGNTIYF